These 32 T cell receptor beta chains came from one sample sequenced in a study of regulatory T cells in long-lasting Graves disease. Specified time point: newly diagnosed GD, antithyroid drugs for less than 3 months. From PBMCs, RNA was extracted and then used to make the TCR library. Construction of TCR beta libraries relied on iRepertoire HTBI primers and on Arm-PCR targeting CDR3 regions. TCRdb reprocessed the multiplex PCR reads with MiXCR, giving one entry per CDR3 protein. The data hold over 400,000 distinct CDR3 sequences, with approximately 15% observed a single time. These data also featured in a second study, about T cells in Graves' hyperthyroidism and ophthalmopathy.

The sequences come from peripheral blood mononuclear cells (PBMCs), collected at new diagnosis, from a patient treated with antithyroid drugs. These receptors all come from a woman between 50 and 59 years old with Graves disease.

This clonotype was seen repeatedly, ten times or more. The CDR3 here is CASSLARGTGELFF. DNA for the CDR3: TGTGCCAGCAGCTTAGCGCGGGGTACCGGGGAGCTGTTTTTT. The rearrangement uses TRBV7-9 and TRBJ2-2, with D perhaps TRBD2 (6 bases). The CDR3 contains 14 residues. The germline gives CDR1 SEHNR, CDR2 FQNEAQ (reference sequence). V was trimmed by 0 bases and J by 5 bases, leaving 7 bases between them.

As concerns this clonotype: A much larger clone lies one base from this, so it may be a read error. The chain uses TRBV7-9 and TRBJ2-3, with D perhaps TRBD2 (6 bases). CDR3 size: 15 residues. V was clipped by 5 bases and J by 2 bases, with 14 bases between them. The germline V gene has CDR1 SEHNR and CDR2 FQNEAQ (reference sequence). CDR3 DNA: TGTGCCAGCAGCCCTCCCGGCGGGGACACAGATACGCAGTATTTT. It specifies CASSPPGGDTDTQYF.

This clonotype was seen at least ten times. The genes are TRBV4-1 and TRBJ2-3; TRBD2 matches at 8 bases. This CDR3 has 17 residues. Germline assignment: CDR1 MGHRA and CDR2 YSYEKL. V was pared by 1 base and J by 9 bases, with 15 bases of the junction left unmatched. CDR3 in amino acids: CASSQGDGRGIRNTQYF. CDR3 nucleotides: TGCGCCAGCAGCCAAGGGGACGGGAGGGGGATCCGAAACACGCAGTATTTT.

This sequence joins TRBV10-3 and TRBJ2-3; tentative D call: TRBD2 (6 bases). This CDR3 has 13 residues. Germline lookup yields CDR1 ENHRY and CDR2 SYGVKD. V was pared by 10 bases and J by 2 bases, with 13 bases between. The CDR3 coding sequence is TGTGCCAGCGGGCGGGAATACACAGATACGCAGTATTTT. Translation gives CASGREYTDTQYF.

This clonotype was recorded at least ten times. J is TRBJ1-5 and V is TRBV5-8, with D unresolved. Trimming took 0 bases from V and 6 from J, leaving 7 bases between them. In germline, CDR1 is SGHTS, CDR2 YDEGEE. This CDR3 has 13 residues. Here the CDR3 DNA reads TGTGCCAGCAGCTTGGTGGGCTCTCAGCCCCAGCATTTT. Its protein product is CASSLVGSQPQHF.

This clonotype was detected only a few times. V usage is TRBV14 and J usage is TRBJ2-2; 14 bases fit TRBD2. CDR1 is SGHDN, CDR2 FVKESK, per germline. V was clipped by 3 bases and J by 7 bases; unmatched bases: 4. This CDR3 comprises 16 residues. CDR3 in DNA: TGTGCCAGCAGCCACGGGACTAGCGGGAGCTTCGGGGAGCTGTTTTTT. Translating gives CASSHGTSGSFGELFF.

The sample holds many counts of this clonotype. The genes are TRBV7-3 and TRBJ2-5; 9 nucleotides match TRBD2. Germline V gene lookup returns CDR1 SGHTA and CDR2 FQGTGA. V gave up 5 bases and J gave up 2 bases; unmatched junction bases: 12. CDR3 size: 17 residues. The CDR3: CASSPGVGREGQETQYF. The CDR3 nucleotides are TGTGCCAGCAGCCCCGGAGTGGGGCGGGAGGGACAAGAGACCCAGTACTTC.

This clonotype was seen only a few times. The J gene is TRBJ1-2, the V gene TRBV10-3, with D unresolved. V lost 7 bases to trimming and J lost 2 bases, with 26 bases between them. CDR1 is ENHRY and CDR2 is SYGVKD in the germline V gene. The CDR3 spans 18 residues. The CDR3 coding sequence is TGTGCCATCACCGCCAGAGATGGTGTAAGGACTCTCAACTATGGCTACACCTTC. Its protein product is CAITARDGVRTLNYGYTF.

This clonotype was seen repeatedly, ten times or more. The chain recombines TRBV12-5 with TRBJ2-2; TRBD2 agrees at 11 bases. The CDR3 is 17 residues long. Germline V CDR1 and CDR2: LGHNT, FRNRAP. Trimming took 3 bases from V and 5 from J; bases not matched to a gene: 8. The CDR3 sequence is CASGFLTSGSSTGELFF. The CDR3 coding sequence is TGTGCTAGTGGTTTCCTCACTAGCGGGAGCTCTACCGGGGAGCTGTTTTTT.

This clonotype has ten or more counts. V usage is TRBV10-1 and J usage is TRBJ1-4; D is uncertain. Germline V gene data show CDR1 as WNHNN and CDR2 as SYGVQD (reference sequence). This CDR3 is 14 amino acids long. Trimming took 3 bases from V and 0 from J, leaving 5 bases between them. CDR3 in amino acids: CASSDGSTNEKLFF. CDR3 DNA: TGCGCCAGCAGTGACGGTTCAACTAATGAAAAACTGTTTTTT.

Points on this clonotype: A much larger clone lies one base from this, so it may be a read error. The chain employs TRBV7-2 and TRBJ1-5; 7 nucleotides align to TRBD1. This CDR3 has 16 amino acids. The V gene's germline CDR1 is SGHTA and CDR2 FQGNSA. The CDR3 reads CASSLTGTNSNQPLHF. CDR3 bases: TGTGCCAGCAGCCTGACAGGGACAAATAGCAATCAGCCCCTGCATTTT.

Concerning this clonotype itself: A single base separates this from a much larger clone, so it may be a read error. The chain is built from TRBV6-2 or TRBV6-3 and TRBJ2-1; TRBD2 might be the D (6 bases). This CDR3 is 16 amino acids long. The ends were cut back, 5 bases at V and 4 bases at J, with 18 bases in the middle. The germline gives CDR1 MNHEY, CDR2 SVGEGT. The CDR3 DNA reads TGTGCCAGCAGTCGATCGGACTGGAGGGGATACAATGAGCAGTTCTTC. Amino acids: CASSRSDWRGYNEQFF.

This clonotype was detected ten times or more. The genes are TRBV28 and TRBJ2-7; D is perhaps TRBD2 (6 bases). CDR1 MDHEN and CDR2 SYDVKM come from the germline V gene. Deletions cut 2 bases from V and 1 base from J, with 36 bases between. This CDR3 has 23 amino acids. The CDR3 bases are TGTGCCAGCAGTTTAAATCTTCGTCGGTTGGCGGGATCCACCCGTAGGGTTTCCTACGAGCAGTACTTC. This sequence encodes CASSLNLRRLAGSTRRVSYEQYF. Together with reference TRBV28 and TRBJ2-7, the CDR3 gives the full variable domain: DVKVTQSSRYLVKRTGEKVFLECVQDMDHENMFWYRQDPGLGLRLIYFSYDVKMKEKGDIPEGYSVSREKKERFSLILESASTNQTSMYLCASSLNLRRLAGSTRRVSYEQYFGPGTRLTVT.

About this clonotype: A much more abundant neighbour one base away suggests this may be a read error. This chain joins TRBV20-1 and TRBJ2-5; weak D call: TRBD2 (5 bases). This CDR3 region has 12 residues. The V gene's germline CDR1 is DFQATT and CDR2 SNEGSKA (reference sequence). DNA for the CDR3: TGCAGTGTTAGAGGGTCCCAAGAGACCCAGTACTTC. This encodes CSVRGSQETQYF.

This clonotype was counted at least ten times. The gene calls are TRBV6-2 or TRBV6-3 and TRBJ2-1; 12 bases align to TRBD2. J gave up 4 bases and V 0 bases, and 1 base lay outside the gene matches. The CDR3 is 16 amino acids. CDR1 is MNHEY and CDR2 is SVGEGT in the germline V gene. The CDR3 spells CASSYSGLAGYNEQFF. The CDR3 nucleotides are TGTGCCAGCAGTTACTCGGGACTAGCGGGTTACAATGAGCAGTTCTTC.

In this sample, this clonotype turned up many times. The rearrangement uses TRBV6-1 and TRBJ2-3, with 9 bases matching TRBD1. Germline trimming cut 6 bases from V and 9 bases from J; bases unmatched to any gene: 13. The CDR3 is made up of 15 amino acids. Germline CDR1 and CDR2: MNHNS and SASEGT. Here the CDR3 DNA reads TGTGCCAGCAGAACCGGGACAGGGACTCCCATGACGCAGTATTTT. Encoded protein: CASRTGTGTPMTQYF.

This clonotype was seen ten or more times. The chain uses TRBV5-5 and TRBJ2-1; D unclear. V was clipped by 4 bases and J by 2 bases, with 13 bases between them. The CDR3 covers 15 residues. Germline CDR1 SGHKS, CDR2 YYEKEE (reference sequence). Written as DNA, the CDR3 is TGTGCCAGCAGCAAAACAGACCAGACCTACAATGAGCAGTTCTTC. This translates into CASSKTDQTYNEQFF.

This chain joins TRBV28 and TRBJ2-7, with D possibly matching TRBD2 (6 bases). With 5 bases removed from V and 2 bases from J, the gap between germline ends came to 13 bases. This CDR3 has 14 amino acids. Germline V CDR1 and CDR2: MDHEN, SYDVKM. This CDR3 reads CASSGGSGTYEQYF. The CDR3 coding sequence is TGTGCCAGCAGTGGGGGTAGCGGCACCTACGAGCAGTACTTC. The full variable domain, with the rest looked up from reference TRBV28 and TRBJ2-7, is DVKVTQSSRYLVKRTGEKVFLECVQDMDHENMFWYRQDPGLGLRLIYFSYDVKMKEKGDIPEGYSVSREKKERFSLILESASTNQTSMYLCASSGGSGTYEQYFGPGTRLTVT.

A word on this clonotype: A much larger clone differs from this one at a single base, so this may be a read error. The chain has TRBV2 and TRBJ1-1; D is undetermined. CDR1 is SNHLY and CDR2 is FYNNEI in the germline V gene. This CDR3 region has 14 residues. Between the trimmed V and J ends, which lost 0 bases and 5 bases, there was a span of 10 bases. Here the CDR3 reads CASSEALHLTEAFF. The DNA of the CDR3 is TGTGCCAGCAGTGAAGCGCTTCACTTGACTGAAGCTTTCTTT.

The chain combines TRBV24-1 with TRBJ2-4, with 13 bases identical to TRBD2. The DNA end lines up better with TRBJ2-5; the J call may be wrong. The CDR3 contains 18 residues. Germline V CDR1 and CDR2: KGHDR, SFDVKD. In nucleotides, the CDR3 is TGTGCCACCAGTGAAGGGGGACTAGCGGGATCCGAGGGCGAGACCCAGTACTTC. This codes for CATSEGGLAGSEGETQYF.

Comment on this clonotype: This clone may be a read error of a much larger clone one base away. The rearrangement links TRBV5-5 to TRBJ2-1; D unresolved. Germline CDR1 is SGHKS and CDR2 is YYEKEE (reference sequence). The CDR3 runs 13 residues. In DNA, the CDR3 is TGTGCCAGCAGCACCGGCTCCTTCAATGAGCAGTTCTTC. Amino acids: CASSTGSFNEQFF.

This clonotype was seen only once. A much bigger clone sits one base away, suggesting this may be a read error. As the CDR3 is not closed by the conserved phenylalanine or tryptophan, this likely results from a read error. The chain employs TRBV3-1 and TRBJ2-2, with a tentative D call TRBD2 (5 bases). Germline V CDR1 and CDR2: LGHDT, YNNKEL (reference sequence). The CDR3 runs to 12 residues. V was cut by 4 bases and J by 6 bases, with 6 bases left in between. In DNA, the CDR3 is TGTGCCAGCAGCCCCGGGGCCGGGGAGCTGTTTATT. Amino acid sequence: CASSPGAGELFI.

There are many counts of this clonotype. This CDR3 is CASSFGNRGSYNEQFF. CDR3 sequence (DNA): TGTGCCAGCAGTTTCGGTAACAGGGGATCCTACAATGAGCAGTTCTTC. This sequence joins TRBV28 and TRBJ2-1; 7 nucleotides match TRBD1. This CDR3 spans 16 amino acids. V lost 3 bases to trimming and J lost 1 base; unmatched junction nucleotides: 6. Per the germline V gene, CDR1 is MDHEN and CDR2 is SYDVKM.

The rearrangement joins TRBV3-1 to TRBJ2-5; 13 bases agree with TRBD2. CDR3 size: 21 residues. Germline V gene data show CDR1 as LGHDT and CDR2 as YNNKEL (reference sequence). V was clipped by 0 bases and J by 0 bases; unmatched bases: 13. The CDR3 protein is CASSQDRGLAGRGPDQETQYF. Written as DNA, the CDR3 is TGTGCCAGCAGCCAAGATCGGGGACTAGCGGGGAGAGGACCCGACCAAGAGACCCAGTACTTC.

On this clonotype: A far larger clone is one nucleotide away, so this likely arose from a read error. The chain recombines TRBV6-2 or TRBV6-3 with TRBJ2-7, with 11 positions matching TRBD2. The J call could be wrong; TRBJ2-1 is a better fit for the DNA end. In germline, CDR1 is MNHEY, CDR2 SVGEGT. This CDR3 has 17 amino acids. CDR3 protein: CASSDSSGRVMHNEQFF. As DNA, the CDR3 is TGTGCCAGCAGTGATAGTAGCGGGAGGGTAATGCACAATGAGCAGTTCTTC.

In its sample, this clonotype was seen many times. The chain employs TRBV28 and TRBJ1-1; weak D call: TRBD1 (5 bases). CDR1 is MDHEN, CDR2 SYDVKM, per germline. V was shortened by 1 base and J by 5 bases, with 11 bases between the two germline ends. The CDR3 is made up of 14 amino acids. The CDR3 DNA follows: TGTGCCAGCAGTTTATTCCTACGGGGGACTGAAGCTTTCTTT. Encoded protein: CASSLFLRGTEAFF. Based on the CDR3 plus reference TRBV28 and TRBJ1-1, the full variable domain is DVKVTQSSRYLVKRTGEKVFLECVQDMDHENMFWYRQDPGLGLRLIYFSYDVKMKEKGDIPEGYSVSREKKERFSLILESASTNQTSMYLCASSLFLRGTEAFFGQGTRLTVV.

This clonotype appeared many times. The gene calls are TRBV6-1 and TRBJ2-7; 7 bases align to TRBD1. The CDR3 is 18 amino acids. Germline V CDR1 and CDR2: MNHNS, SASEGT. The trim removed 6 bases at V and 0 bases at J, leaving 17 bases unmatched. CDR3 bases: TGTGCCAGCAGCCCATACGGACAGGCCGAAATCCTCTCCTACGAGCAGTACTTC. Translated, it gives CASSPYGQAEILSYEQYF.

At least ten counts were recorded for this clonotype. This chain links TRBV5-1 with TRBJ2-3; 16 nucleotides align to TRBD2. The CDR3 is 18 amino acids. After removal of 3 bases from V and 2 bases from J, the junction contained 6 bases not matched to a gene. The V gene's germline CDR1 is SGHRS and CDR2 YFSETQ. Written as DNA, the CDR3 is TGCGCCAGCAGCTGGGGACTAGCGGGAGGGCCCTACACAGATACGCAGTATTTT. It codes for CASSWGLAGGPYTDTQYF.

This clonotype was counted at least ten times. The chain joins TRBV12-3 or TRBV12-4 to TRBJ2-5, with 7 bases fitting TRBD1. CDR3 length equals 15 residues. V lost 7 bases, J lost 7 bases, and 15 bases stayed unmatched. The CDR3 DNA sequence: TGTGCCAGCATCCGACAGGGTCGGCTAGACGGGACCCAGTACTTC. Its protein product is CASIRQGRLDGTQYF.

Concerning this clonotype itself: This may stem from a read error, because a much larger clone lies one nucleotide away. The rearrangement uses TRBV29-1 and TRBJ2-7, with 11 bases lining up with TRBD1. Germline V CDR1 and CDR2: SQVTM, ANQGSEA. V dropped 4 bases and J dropped 9; count of bases not matched to a gene: 5. The CDR3 is 12 residues long. The CDR3 region has the DNA TGCAGCGTTGGGACAGGGGGCCACGGGCAGTACTTC. Translation: CSVGTGGHGQYF.

The chain employs TRBV6-2 or TRBV6-3 and TRBJ2-7; TRBD2 matches at 7 bases. V lost 5 bases and J lost 0; bases outside the gene matches: 10. CDR3 length: 16 residues. Germline CDR1 is MNHEY and CDR2 is SVGEGT. The CDR3 DNA follows: TGTGCCAGCAGTGGCCTGGGTGCGGGAGTCTCCTACGAGCAGTACTTC. Its translation is CASSGLGAGVSYEQYF.

V gene TRBV5-1 combines with J gene TRBJ1-6; TRBD1 might be the D (5 bases). Germline loops: CDR1 SGHRS, CDR2 YFSETQ. The V gene lost 3 bases and the J gene lost 7 bases, with 20 bases spanning the gap. The CDR3 length is 17 residues. Here the CDR3 reads CASSSGPLAHGNSPLHF. CDR3 nucleotides: TGCGCCAGCAGCTCGGGGCCTCTCGCCCACGGGAATTCACCCCTCCACTTT.